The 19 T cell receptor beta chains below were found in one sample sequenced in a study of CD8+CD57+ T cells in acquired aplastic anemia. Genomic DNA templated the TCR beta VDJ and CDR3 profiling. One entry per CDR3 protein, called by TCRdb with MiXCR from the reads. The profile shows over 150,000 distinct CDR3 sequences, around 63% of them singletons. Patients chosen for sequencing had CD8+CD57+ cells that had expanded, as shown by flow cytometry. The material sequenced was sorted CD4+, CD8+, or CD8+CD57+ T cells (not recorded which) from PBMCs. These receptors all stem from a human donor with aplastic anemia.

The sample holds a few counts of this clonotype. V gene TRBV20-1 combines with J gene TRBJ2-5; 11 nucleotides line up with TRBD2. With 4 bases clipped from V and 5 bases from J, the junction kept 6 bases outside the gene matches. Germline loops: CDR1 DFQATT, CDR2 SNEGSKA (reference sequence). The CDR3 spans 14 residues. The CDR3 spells CSATLAGGGETQYF. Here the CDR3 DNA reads TGCAGTGCTACCTTAGCGGGGGGGGGCGAGACCCAGTACTTC.

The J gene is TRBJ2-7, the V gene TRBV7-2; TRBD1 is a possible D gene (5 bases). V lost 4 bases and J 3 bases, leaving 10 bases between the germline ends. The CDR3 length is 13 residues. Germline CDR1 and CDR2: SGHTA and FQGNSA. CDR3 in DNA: TGTGCCAGCAGCTGGGCGCAGGGCTACGAGCAGTACTTC. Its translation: CASSWAQGYEQYF.

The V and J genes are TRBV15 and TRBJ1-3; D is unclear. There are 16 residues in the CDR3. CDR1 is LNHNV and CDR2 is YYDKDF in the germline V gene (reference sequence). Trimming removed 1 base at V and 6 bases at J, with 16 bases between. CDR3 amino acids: CATSRGGWGTENTIYF. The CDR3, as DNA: TGTGCCACCAGCAGAGGAGGGTGGGGAACGGAAAACACCATATATTTT.

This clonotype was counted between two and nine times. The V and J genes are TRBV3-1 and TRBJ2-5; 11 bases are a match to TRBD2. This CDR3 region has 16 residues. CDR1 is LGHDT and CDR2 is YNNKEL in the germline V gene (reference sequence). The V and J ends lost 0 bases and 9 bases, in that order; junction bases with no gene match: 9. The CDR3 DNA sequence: TGTGCCAGCAGCCAAGAGACTAGCGGGGAAGAGGAGGCCCAGTACTTC. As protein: CASSQETSGEEEAQYF.

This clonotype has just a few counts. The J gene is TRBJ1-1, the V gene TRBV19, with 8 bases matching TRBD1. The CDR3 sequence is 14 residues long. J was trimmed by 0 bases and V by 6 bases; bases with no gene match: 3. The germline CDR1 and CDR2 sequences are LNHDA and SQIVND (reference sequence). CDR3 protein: CASRRQGMNTEAFF. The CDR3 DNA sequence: TGTGCCAGTAGGAGACAGGGGATGAACACTGAAGCTTTCTTT.

CDR3 loop: CSASLAQGTQETQYF. CDR3 bases: TGCAGTGCTAGCCTAGCACAGGGGACTCAAGAGACCCAGTACTTC. V is TRBV20-1 and J is TRBJ2-5, with D possibly matching TRBD1 (7 bases). V was clipped by 3 bases and J by 2 bases, with 16 bases between them. Germline CDR1 and CDR2: DFQATT and SNEGSKA (reference sequence). The CDR3 extends over 15 amino acids.

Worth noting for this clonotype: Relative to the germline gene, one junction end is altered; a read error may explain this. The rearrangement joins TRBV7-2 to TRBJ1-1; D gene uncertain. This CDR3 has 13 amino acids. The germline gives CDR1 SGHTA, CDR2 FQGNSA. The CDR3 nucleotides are TGCGCCAGCAGCTTAGTGATGAACACTGAAGCTTTCTTT. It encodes CASSLVMNTEAFF.

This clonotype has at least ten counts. The DNA for the CDR3 is TGTGCCAGCAGCCTTGAACCCAGGGGGCCCTACGAGCAGTACTTC. This gives the protein CASSLEPRGPYEQYF. The V call is TRBV3-1, the J call TRBJ2-7; TRBD1 aligns across 8 bases. From germline, CDR1 is LGHDT and CDR2 YNNKEL (reference sequence). The CDR3 totals 15 residues. J was trimmed by 2 bases and V by 4 bases; bases with no gene match: 7.

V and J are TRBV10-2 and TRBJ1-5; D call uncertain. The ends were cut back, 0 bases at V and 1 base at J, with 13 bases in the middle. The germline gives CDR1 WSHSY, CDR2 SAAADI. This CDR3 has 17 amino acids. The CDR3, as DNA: TGCGCCAGCAGTGAGTCCCTGGCAGGATACAGCAATCAGCCCCAGCATTTT. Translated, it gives CASSESLAGYSNQPQHF.

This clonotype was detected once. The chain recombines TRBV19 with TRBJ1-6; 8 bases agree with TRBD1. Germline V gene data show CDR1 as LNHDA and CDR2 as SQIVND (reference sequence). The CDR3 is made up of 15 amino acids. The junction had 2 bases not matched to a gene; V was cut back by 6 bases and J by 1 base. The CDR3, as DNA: TGTGCCAGTAGAGACAGGGGATCCTATAATTCACCCCTCCACTTT. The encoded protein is CASRDRGSYNSPLHF. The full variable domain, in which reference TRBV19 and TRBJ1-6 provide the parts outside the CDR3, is DGGITQSPKYLFRKEGQNVTLSCEQNLNHDAMYWYRQDPGQGLRLIYYSQIVNDFQKGDIAEGYSVSREKKESFPLTVTSAQKNPTAFYLCASRDRGSYNSPLHFGNGTRLTVT.

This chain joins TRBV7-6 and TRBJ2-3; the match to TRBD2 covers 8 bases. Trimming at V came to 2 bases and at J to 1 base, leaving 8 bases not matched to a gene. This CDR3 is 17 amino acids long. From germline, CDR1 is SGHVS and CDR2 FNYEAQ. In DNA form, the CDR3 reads TGTGCCAGCAGCTTATTAAGCGGTAGCGGGGGCACAGATACGCAGTATTTT. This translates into CASSLLSGSGGTDTQYF.

CDR3 DNA sequence: TGTGCCAGTAAGATATATATCAGCTCCTACGAGCAGTACTTC. This gives the protein CASKIYISSYEQYF. The chain recombines TRBV19 with TRBJ2-7; D is ambiguous. Germline CDR1 and CDR2: LNHDA and SQIVND (reference sequence). Deletions cut 7 bases from V and 0 bases from J, with 13 bases between. The CDR3 has 14 amino acids.

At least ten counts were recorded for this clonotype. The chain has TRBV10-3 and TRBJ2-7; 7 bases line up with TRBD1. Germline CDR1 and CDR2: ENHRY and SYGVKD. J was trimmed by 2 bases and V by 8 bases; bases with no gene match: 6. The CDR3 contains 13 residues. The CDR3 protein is CAIESGGTYEQYF. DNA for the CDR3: TGTGCCATCGAGTCAGGGGGAACCTACGAGCAGTACTTC.

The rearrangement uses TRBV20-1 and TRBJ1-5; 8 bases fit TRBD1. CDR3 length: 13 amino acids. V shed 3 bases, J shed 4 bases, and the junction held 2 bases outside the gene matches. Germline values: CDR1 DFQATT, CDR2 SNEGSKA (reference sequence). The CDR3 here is CSASRDRNQPQHF. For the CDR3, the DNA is TGCAGTGCTAGTCGGGACAGGAATCAGCCCCAGCATTTT.

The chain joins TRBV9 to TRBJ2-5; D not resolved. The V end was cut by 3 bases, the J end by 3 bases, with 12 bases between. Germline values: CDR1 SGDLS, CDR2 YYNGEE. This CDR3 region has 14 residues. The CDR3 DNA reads TGTGCCAGCAGCGATGACCTCGAGGAAGAGACCCAGTACTTC. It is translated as CASSDDLEEETQYF.

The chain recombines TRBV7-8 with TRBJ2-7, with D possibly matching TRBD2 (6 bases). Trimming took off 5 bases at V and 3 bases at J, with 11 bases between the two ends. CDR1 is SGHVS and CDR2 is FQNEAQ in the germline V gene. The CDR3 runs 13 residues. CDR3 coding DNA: TGTGCCAGCAGCCCGGGACTTATCTACGAGCAGTACTTC. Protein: CASSPGLIYEQYF.

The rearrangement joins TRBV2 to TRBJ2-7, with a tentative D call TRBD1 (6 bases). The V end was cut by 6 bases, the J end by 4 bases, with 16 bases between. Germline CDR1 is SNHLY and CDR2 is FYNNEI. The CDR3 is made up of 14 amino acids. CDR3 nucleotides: TGTGCCAGCAGCCTCGGACAGTGGGAATACGAGCAGTACTTC. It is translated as CASSLGQWEYEQYF.

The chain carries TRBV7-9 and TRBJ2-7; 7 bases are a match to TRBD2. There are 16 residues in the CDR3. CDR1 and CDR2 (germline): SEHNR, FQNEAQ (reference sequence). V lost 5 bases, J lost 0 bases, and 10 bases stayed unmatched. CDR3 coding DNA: TGTGCCAGCAGCCAAGATCGTGGCGGGGGCTCCTACGAGCAGTACTTC. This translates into CASSQDRGGGSYEQYF.

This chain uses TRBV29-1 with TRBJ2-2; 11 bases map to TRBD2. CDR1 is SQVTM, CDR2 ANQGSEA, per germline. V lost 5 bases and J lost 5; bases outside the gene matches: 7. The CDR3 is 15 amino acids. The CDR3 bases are TGCAGCGTTTTATCGACTAGCGGGAAGACCGGGGAGCTGTTTTTT. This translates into CSVLSTSGKTGELFF.